This T cell receptor beta chain emerged from a study of blood T cell repertoires in COVID-19. In the study overall: There were acute and convalescent COVID-19 samples, and they came from the United States, Italy and Spain.

Germline assignment: CDR1 SGHNT and CDR2 YYREEE (reference sequence). The CDR3 has 18 amino acids. V was pared by 3 bases and J by 4 bases, with 16 bases of the junction left unmatched. As processed by the authors: Estimation of nucleated cell counts was performed using reference gene primer amplification. Profiled with immunoSEQ multiplex PCR; TCRdb holds only in-frame clones, not every one. That table furnishes V, J and clone size, whereas the DNA furnished D and trimming. Of fewer than 150,000 clones in the sample, under 90% were seen once. The sequence was obtained from a woman aged 80 or over in a cohort sampled during active or convalescent COVID-19. The rearrangement uses TRBV5-4 and TRBJ2-4; 7 nucleotides agree with TRBD1. Source material: peripheral blood. The CDR3 sequence is CASSSSPTGLGDKNIQYF. Written as DNA, the CDR3 is TGTGCCAGCAGCTCCTCTCCGACAGGGTTGGGTGATAAAAACATTCAGTACTTC.